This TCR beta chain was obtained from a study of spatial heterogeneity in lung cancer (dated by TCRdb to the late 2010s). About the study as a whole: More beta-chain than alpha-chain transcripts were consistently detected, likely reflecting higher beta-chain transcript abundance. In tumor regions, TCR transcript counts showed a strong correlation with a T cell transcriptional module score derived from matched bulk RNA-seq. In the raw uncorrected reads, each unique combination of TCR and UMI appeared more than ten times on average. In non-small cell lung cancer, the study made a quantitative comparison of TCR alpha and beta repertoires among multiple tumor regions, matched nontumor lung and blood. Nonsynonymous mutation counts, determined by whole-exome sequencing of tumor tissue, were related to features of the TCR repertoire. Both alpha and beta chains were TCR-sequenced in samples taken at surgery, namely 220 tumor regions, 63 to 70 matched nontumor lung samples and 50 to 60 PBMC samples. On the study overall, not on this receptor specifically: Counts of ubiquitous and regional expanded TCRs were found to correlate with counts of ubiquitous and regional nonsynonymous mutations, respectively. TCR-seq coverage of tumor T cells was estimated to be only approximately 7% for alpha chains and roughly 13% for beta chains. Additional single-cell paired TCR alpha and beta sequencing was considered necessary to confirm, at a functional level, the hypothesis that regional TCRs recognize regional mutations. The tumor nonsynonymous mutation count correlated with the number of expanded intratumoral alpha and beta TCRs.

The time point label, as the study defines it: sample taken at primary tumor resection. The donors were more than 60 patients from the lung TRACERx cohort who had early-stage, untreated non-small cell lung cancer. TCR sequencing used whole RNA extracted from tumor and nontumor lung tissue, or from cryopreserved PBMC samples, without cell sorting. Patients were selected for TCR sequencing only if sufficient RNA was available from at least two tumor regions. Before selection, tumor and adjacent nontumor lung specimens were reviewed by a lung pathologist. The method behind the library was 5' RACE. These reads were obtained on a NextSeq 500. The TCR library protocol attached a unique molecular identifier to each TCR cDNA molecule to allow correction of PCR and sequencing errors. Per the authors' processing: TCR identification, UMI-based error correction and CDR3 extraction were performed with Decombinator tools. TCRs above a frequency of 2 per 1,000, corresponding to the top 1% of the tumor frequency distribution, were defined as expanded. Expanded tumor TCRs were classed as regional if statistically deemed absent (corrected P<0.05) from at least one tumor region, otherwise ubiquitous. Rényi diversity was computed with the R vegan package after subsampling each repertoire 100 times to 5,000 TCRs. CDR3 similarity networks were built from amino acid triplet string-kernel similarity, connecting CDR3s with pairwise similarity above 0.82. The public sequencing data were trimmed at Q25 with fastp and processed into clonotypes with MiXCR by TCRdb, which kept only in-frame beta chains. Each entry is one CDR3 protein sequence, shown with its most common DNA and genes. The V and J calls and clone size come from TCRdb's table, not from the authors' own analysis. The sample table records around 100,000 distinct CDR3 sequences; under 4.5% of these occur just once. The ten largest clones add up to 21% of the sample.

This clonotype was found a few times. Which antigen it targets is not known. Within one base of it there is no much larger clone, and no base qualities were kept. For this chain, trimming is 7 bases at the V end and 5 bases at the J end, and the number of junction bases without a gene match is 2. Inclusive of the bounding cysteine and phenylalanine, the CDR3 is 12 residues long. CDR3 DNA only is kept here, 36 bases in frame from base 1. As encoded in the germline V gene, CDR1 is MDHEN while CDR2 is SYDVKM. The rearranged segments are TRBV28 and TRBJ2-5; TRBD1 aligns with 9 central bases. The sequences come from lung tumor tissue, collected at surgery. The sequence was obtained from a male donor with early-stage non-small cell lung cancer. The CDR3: CASNRGLETQYF. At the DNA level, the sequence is TGTGCCAGCAACAGGGGGCTGGAGACCCAGTACTTC.